The next 29 T cell receptor beta chains were all read from a single sample in a study of pediatric ulcerative colitis. Produced via immunoSEQ multiplex PCR; TCRdb's table is partial and in-frame only. The sample has roughly 30,000 clones, roughly 78% seen once; the top ten hold around 4.3%. Sequenced input: blood. The receptors were gathered from a boy aged 5-17 years with severe ulcerative colitis.

This chain links TRBV10-3 with TRBJ1-1; D gene uncertain. The V gene lost 0 bases and the J gene lost 3 bases, with 5 bases spanning the gap. The V gene's germline CDR1 is ENHRY and CDR2 SYGVKD. This CDR3 spans 13 amino acids. CDR3 sequence: CAISESRDTEAFF. In DNA form, the CDR3 reads TGTGCCATCAGTGAGTCACGGGACACTGAAGCTTTCTTT.

The chain links TRBV15 to TRBJ1-4; no definite D call. The CDR3 covers 16 residues. CDR1 is LNHNV, CDR2 YYDKDF, per germline (reference sequence). V lost 0 bases to trimming and J lost 0 bases, with 8 bases between them. The CDR3 DNA reads as TGTGCCACCAGCAGAGATCGTGAAGCAACTAATGAAAAACTGTTTTTT. Protein product: CATSRDREATNEKLFF.

The chain links TRBV10-2 to TRBJ2-7, with D uncertain. The CDR3 is made up of 12 amino acids. Trimming removed 2 bases from V and 3 bases from J, with 5 bases in between. Germline CDR1 is WSHSY and CDR2 is SAAADI. This CDR3 is CASSEIVYEQYF. The CDR3 DNA is TGCGCCAGCAGTGAGATAGTCTACGAGCAGTACTTC.

V and J are TRBV27 and TRBJ2-7; 11 positions agree with TRBD1. The J segment lost 4 bases and the V segment lost 6 bases, leaving 2 bases of the junction unmatched. The CDR3 is 13 residues long. Germline-derived CDR1 and CDR2 are MNHEY and SMNVEV (reference sequence). The CDR3 spells CASRGTGGYEQYF. The CDR3 nucleotides read TGTGCCAGCAGGGGGACAGGGGGGTACGAGCAGTACTTC.

CDR3 sequence (DNA): TGTGCCAGCAGCGTAGGAGGAGGACAGGGACAAGAGACCCAGTACTTC. This sequence encodes CASSVGGGQGQETQYF. The V and J genes are TRBV9 and TRBJ2-5, with 8 nucleotides matching TRBD1. V was pared by 0 bases and J by 2 bases, with 6 bases of the junction left unmatched. The CDR3 has 16 amino acids. The germline gives CDR1 SGDLS, CDR2 YYNGEE.

The rearrangement links TRBV29-1 to TRBJ2-1; D uncertain. The CDR3 is 16 amino acids. V was pared by 4 bases and J by 10 bases, with 26 bases between. Germline assignment: CDR1 SQVTM and CDR2 ANQGSEA. The CDR3 nucleotides are TGCAGCGTTGCCGACGTCCGTATAACAGCTCGAAGCGAGCAGTTCTTC. Translation gives CSVADVRITARSEQFF.

The rearrangement links TRBV4-1 to TRBJ1-1; D might be TRBD1 (5 bases). The CDR3 runs 16 residues. Germline CDR1 MGHRA, CDR2 YSYEKL. V lost 4 bases and J 0 bases, leaving 15 bases between the germline ends. In DNA, the CDR3 is TGCGCCAGCAGCCGGGCACAGGTTATAATGAACACTGAAGCTTTCTTT. As protein: CASSRAQVIMNTEAFF.

This clone appeared a single time. The rearrangement joins TRBV30 to TRBJ1-3, with D uncertain. With 7 bases removed from V and 0 bases from J, the gap between germline ends came to 13 bases. Germline values: CDR1 GTSNPN, CDR2 SVGIG (reference sequence). This CDR3 region has 14 residues. The CDR3 bases are TGTGCCTTCGTCGCTGGCAGCTCTGGAAACACCATATATTTT. It encodes CAFVAGSSGNTIYF.

The chain recombines TRBV11-3 with TRBJ1-5; D unresolved. The CDR3 loop spans 12 amino acids. Trimming removed 5 bases at V and 5 bases at J, with 7 bases between. Germline V lookup: CDR1 SGHNT, CDR2 YENEEA. The CDR3 DNA sequence: TGTGCCAGCAGCCCGTTTGATCAGCCCCAGCATTTT. Its translation: CASSPFDQPQHF.

This clone was counted a single time. The CDR3 sequence is CASSPGSNNEQFF. The DNA of the CDR3 is TGTGCCAGCTCGCCGGGCAGTAACAATGAGCAGTTCTTC. This chain uses TRBV18 with TRBJ2-1; D remains unclear. Germline loops: CDR1 KGHSH, CDR2 LQKENI. Trimming removed 6 bases from V and 5 bases from J, with 11 bases in between. This CDR3 has 13 amino acids.

The V and J genes are TRBV19 and TRBJ1-2; D is possibly TRBD1 (6 bases). The germline V gene encodes CDR1 LNHDA and CDR2 SQIVND (reference sequence). Trimming removed 3 bases from V and 0 bases from J, with 11 bases in between. This CDR3 has 15 residues. The CDR3 sequence: CASSMDRSSNYGYTF. The CDR3 DNA reads TGTGCCAGTAGTATGGACAGATCCTCTAACTATGGCTACACCTTC.

CDR3 sequence reads: CASKPEPGLYEQYF. The CDR3 bases are TGCGCCAGCAAGCCAGAGCCGGGACTCTACGAGCAGTACTTC. This chain connects TRBV10-2 to TRBJ2-7; a possible D gene is TRBD2 (6 bases). CDR3 length equals 14 residues. CDR1 is WSHSY and CDR2 is SAAADI in the germline V gene. The V end lost 7 bases, the J end lost 3 bases, and 16 bases lay between the germline ends.

The chain has TRBV2 and TRBJ2-2; D is perhaps TRBD2 (5 bases). Per germline, CDR1 SNHLY and CDR2 FYNNEI. The CDR3 runs 13 residues. The V and J ends lost 7 bases and 5 bases respectively, with 11 bases between them. CDR3 nucleotides: TGTGCCAGCAAGAGGGAAAGGACCGGGGAGCTGTTTTTT. This sequence encodes CASKRERTGELFF.

The chain is built from TRBV6-5 and TRBJ2-7; 7 nucleotides match TRBD1. The CDR3 has 14 residues. V shed 0 bases and J 3 bases; nucleotides not matched to a gene: 2. CDR1 is MNHEY and CDR2 is SVGAGI in the germline V gene. The DNA of the CDR3 is TGTGCCAGCAGTTACTCTAGACAGGGCTACGAGCAGTACTTC. This translates into CASSYSRQGYEQYF.

The gene calls are TRBV7-9 and TRBJ2-7, with a tentative D call TRBD1 (7 bases). The V end was cut by 5 bases, the J end by 5 bases, with 16 bases between. Germline assignment: CDR1 SEHNR and CDR2 FQNEAQ (reference sequence). The CDR3 has 14 residues. Written as DNA, the CDR3 is TGTGCCAGCAGCACCCGGACAGGCGGGGACGAGCAGTACTTC. Its protein is CASSTRTGGDEQYF.

This chain uses TRBV30 with TRBJ1-2, with D possibly being TRBD1 (5 bases). The V and J ends lost 1 base and 4 bases respectively, with 13 bases between them. Germline CDR1 is GTSNPN and CDR2 is SVGIG (reference sequence). The CDR3 covers 14 residues. CDR3 amino acids: CAWSDPGAIYGYTF. The CDR3 DNA sequence: TGTGCCTGGAGTGATCCCGGGGCTATCTATGGCTACACCTTC.

V usage is TRBV9 and J usage is TRBJ1-2; no clear D gene. The germline CDR1 and CDR2 sequences are SGDLS and YYNGEE. The CDR3 runs to 13 residues. The germline V and J ends were trimmed by 0 bases and 0 bases, with 3 bases remaining between them. Written as DNA, the CDR3 is TGTGCCAGCAGCGTAGTTTCTAACTATGGCTACACCTTC. Protein: CASSVVSNYGYTF.

The V and J genes are TRBV5-1 and TRBJ1-1; D uncertain. Trimming stripped 1 base from V and 4 bases from J, with 20 bases between. The germline V gene has CDR1 SGHRS and CDR2 YFSETQ. The CDR3 loop spans 17 amino acids. The CDR3: CASSLRTFGWLGTEAFF. In nucleotides, the CDR3 is TGCGCCAGCAGCTTGAGAACATTTGGGTGGCTTGGCACTGAAGCTTTCTTT.

This chain uses TRBV2 with TRBJ2-7; D remains ambiguous. The germline V gene has CDR1 SNHLY and CDR2 FYNNEI. V was shortened by 11 bases and J by 6 bases, with 20 bases between the two germline ends. The CDR3 sequence is 13 residues long. The CDR3 sequence is CALSRQPATEQYF. In DNA, the CDR3 is TGTGCCCTGTCTAGGCAGCCAGCGACCGAGCAGTACTTC.

The rearrangement joins TRBV7-3 to TRBJ1-1; 7 nucleotides match TRBD1. The ends lost 2 bases at V and 4 bases at J; junction bases unmatched: 4. CDR1 is SGHTA and CDR2 is FQGTGA in the germline V gene. The CDR3 totals 14 residues. Here the CDR3 reads CASSLARGTTEAFF. CDR3 nucleotide sequence: TGTGCCAGCAGCTTAGCCAGGGGGACCACTGAAGCTTTCTTT.

The gene calls are TRBV5-1 and TRBJ1-1; D unclear. V was trimmed by 5 bases and J by 6 bases, leaving 17 bases between them. In germline, CDR1 is SGHRS, CDR2 YFSETQ. This CDR3 region has 14 residues. CDR3 loop: CASSPGGYTSEAFF. CDR3 nucleotide sequence: TGCGCCAGCAGTCCCGGCGGGTACACGTCTGAAGCTTTCTTT.

This rearrangement joins TRBV7-2 to TRBJ2-7, with a possible D match to TRBD1 (6 bases). Trimming stripped 5 bases from V and 4 bases from J, with 15 bases between. The CDR3 length is 14 residues. Germline-derived CDR1 and CDR2 are SGHTA and FQGNSA. CDR3 sequence reads: CASSPALTGYEQYF. DNA of the CDR3: TGTGCCAGCAGCCCCGCCCTTACAGGGTACGAGCAGTACTTC.

V usage is TRBV5-4 and J usage is TRBJ1-1; D is uncertain. This CDR3 comprises 14 residues. V gave up 2 bases and J gave up 2 bases, with 10 bases separating them. CDR1 is SGHNT and CDR2 is YYREEE in the germline V gene (reference sequence). Written as DNA, the CDR3 is TGTGCCAGCAGCTTACCGGGAGCAAACACTGAAGCTTTCTTT. Amino acids: CASSLPGANTEAFF.

The chain employs TRBV4-2 and TRBJ2-1, with 12 bases lining up with TRBD2. Germline V lookup: CDR1 LGHNA, CDR2 YNFKEQ. The CDR3 totals 15 residues. V was pared by 6 bases and J by 9 bases, with 9 bases of the junction left unmatched. The CDR3 loop is CASSGGLAGFGEQFF. As DNA, the CDR3 is TGTGCCAGCAGTGGAGGACTAGCGGGGTTCGGTGAGCAGTTCTTC.

The chain uses TRBV29-1 and TRBJ2-7; 7 positions match TRBD1. Trimming at V came to 5 bases and at J to 3 bases, leaving 4 bases not matched to a gene. Germline assignment: CDR1 SQVTM and CDR2 ANQGSEA. This CDR3 has 12 amino acids. CDR3 protein: CSVLTGVYEQYF. CDR3 nucleotides: TGCAGCGTTTTAACAGGGGTCTACGAGCAGTACTTC.

This clone was counted once. The rearrangement joins TRBV7-2 to TRBJ2-5; TRBD1 aligns across 8 bases. Germline values: CDR1 SGHTA, CDR2 FQGNSA. The CDR3 totals 14 residues. Trimming cost V 5 bases and J 0 bases; bases outside gene matches: 2. This CDR3 is CASSLDRDQETQYF. The DNA of the CDR3 is TGTGCCAGCAGCCTGGACAGGGACCAAGAGACCCAGTACTTC.

The chain is built from TRBV4-3 and TRBJ1-1; the D gene is possibly TRBD1 (5 bases). Germline CDR1 LGHNA, CDR2 YSLEER. The CDR3 loop spans 16 amino acids. Trimming removed 3 bases at V and 0 bases at J, with 14 bases between. The CDR3, as DNA: TGCGCCAGCAGCCACCTAGCAACCAGGGTGAACACTGAAGCTTTCTTT. This translates into CASSHLATRVNTEAFF.

The chain combines TRBV11-2 with TRBJ1-4, with TRBD1 matching over 9 bases. V trimming: 4 bases; J trimming: 8 bases; junction bases outside the gene matches: 8. Looked up from germline, CDR1 is SGHAT and CDR2 is FQNNGV. This CDR3 is 15 amino acids long. CDR3 sequence: CASSSDRGTSEKLFF. CDR3 coding DNA: TGTGCCAGCAGCTCCGACAGGGGGACTTCCGAAAAACTGTTTTTT.

This rearrangement joins TRBV6-6 to TRBJ2-5; D unresolved. Near its end, the DNA agrees better with TRBJ2-7, so the J call may be wrong. This CDR3 contains 13 residues. Per the germline V gene, CDR1 is MNHNY and CDR2 is SVGAGI (reference sequence). CDR3 in amino acids: CASTRRITYEQYF. The CDR3 DNA reads as TGTGCCAGCACTCGCAGGATCACCTACGAGCAGTACTTC.